These T cell receptor beta chains were read from a single sample in a study of T cell clones after liver transplantation. Some clones are missing from TCRdb's copy, which holds only in-frame ones; the method was immunoSEQ multiplex PCR. The sample carries roughly 72,000 clones, roughly 80% recorded once. The sequencing used CD4+ T cells from blood, collected 48 months after liver transplant. All receptors derive from a human patient who received a liver transplant. Some T cells could come from the graft donor. The CDR3 runs from the conserved cysteine through the conserved F or W. A D gene is named only where the DNA matches it firmly. The listing skips clone size in some rows; elsewhere it reads once, few, many or a size class.

j_call	d_call	v_call	clone_size	cdr3_nt	cdr3_aa
TRBJ2-4	-	TRBV28	-	TGTGCCAGCAGACCACAGGGATCCAAAAACATTCAGTACTTC	CASRPQGSKNIQYF
TRBJ1-1	-	TRBV19	-	TGTGCCAGTAGTATTGGGGCTGGCGGAGGGGATACTGAAGCTTTCTTT	CASSIGAGGGDTEAFF
TRBJ1-6	-	TRBV29-1	-	TGCAGCGTACAGGGTGCGTTTGATTCACCCCTCCACTTT	CSVQGAFDSPLHF
TRBJ2-7	-	TRBV7-9	few	TGTGCCAGCAGCTTTAGGACGGCGGAGCAGTACTTC	CASSFRTAEQYF
TRBJ2-7	-	TRBV21-1	-	TGTGCCGCGCGACTATCCCCCGGGACTTCTAAATACGAGCAGTACTTC	CAARLSPGTSKYEQYF
TRBJ2-7	-	TRBV6-5	-	TGTGCCAGCAGTCGGTCACGTGGGGTAGGCGAGCAGTACTTC	CASSRSRGVGEQYF
TRBJ2-7	-	TRBV4-1	-	TGCGCCAGCAGCCACGGGCAGGCCTACGAGCAGTACTTC	CASSHGQAYEQYF
TRBJ2-3	-	TRBV6-6	-	TGTGCCAGCAAAAACCCCGGTGAGGATACGCAGTATTTT	CASKNPGEDTQYF
TRBJ2-1	TRBD2	TRBV11-2	-	TGTGCCAGCCGCAGAGCGGGAGTTGAGTTCTTC	CASRRAGVEFF
TRBJ1-4	-	TRBV19	-	TGTGCCAGATTGGATGGGGAGGCGGGGACTAATGAAAAACTGTTTTTT	CARLDGEAGTNEKLFF
TRBJ1-6	-	TRBV11-2	-	TGTGCCAGCAGCGATCAGCCCCTGGATTCACCCCTCCACTTT	CASSDQPLDSPLHF
TRBJ2-2	-	TRBV9	-	TGTGCCAGCAGTCCGGGATTCGTTTCCGGGGAGCTGTTTTTT	CASSPGFVSGELFF
TRBJ2-1	-	TRBV28	-	TGTGCCAGCAGTTTACCCCCCCTAGCGCACAATGAGCAGTTCTTC	CASSLPPLAHNEQFF
TRBJ2-3	-	TRBV11-3	-	TGTGCCAGCAGCTTAGCAGCTAGCACAGATACGCAGTATTTT	CASSLAASTDTQYF
TRBJ2-3	-	TRBV5-6	-	TGTGCCAGCAGCTTGGGGACATCAGGTTCTACGCAGTATTTT	CASSLGTSGSTQYF
TRBJ2-2	-	TRBV7-8	-	TGTGCCAGCAGCTTCTTCCGTATGAGTGGGAGGACCACCGGGGAGCTGTTTTTT	CASSFFRMSGRTTGELFF
TRBJ1-3	-	TRBV7-8	-	TGTGCCAGCAGCCTACTGCCGGGTTACTCTGGAAACACCATATATTTT	CASSLLPGYSGNTIYF
TRBJ1-3	-	TRBV30	-	TGTGCCTGGACTAGGGCAGGGGTTGGAAACACCATATATTTT	CAWTRAGVGNTIYF
TRBJ2-1	TRBD1	TRBV7-3	-	TGTGCCAGCAGCGCACAGGGGGCGCTGGCTGAGCAGTTCTTC	CASSAQGALAEQFF
TRBJ2-1	TRBD1	TRBV7-3	-	TGTGCCAGCGATAACGGACAGGGCGATGAGCAGTTCTTC	CASDNGQGDEQFF
TRBJ2-5	TRBD2	TRBV7-2	-	TGTGCCAGCAGCGCTGGGCGGGGGAGGTTGGAGACCCAGTACTTC	CASSAGRGRLETQYF
TRBJ2-4	TRBD2	TRBV19	-	TGTGCCAGTAGCAACTTCCCGGGGAGACGGACTAGCGGGAGTCGGAGCCACATTCAGTACTTC	CASSNFPGRRTSGSRSHIQYF
TRBJ2-5	-	TRBV4-2	-	TGTGCCAGCAGCGCGACGGGCGGGGTACAAGAGACCCAGTACTTC	CASSATGGVQETQYF
TRBJ2-7	TRBD1	TRBV28	-	TGTGCCAGTAGATTACAGGGGACCCCCTACGAGCAGTACTTC	CASRLQGTPYEQYF
TRBJ1-1	-	TRBV25-1	-	TGTGCCAGCGAAATAAAGACTGAAGCTTTCTTT	CASEIKTEAFF
TRBJ2-1	-	TRBV28	-	TGTGCCAGCAGTTTATATGGACCGCAGCTCCCTGAGCAGTTCTTC	CASSLYGPQLPEQFF
TRBJ2-5	-	TRBV4-2	-	TGTGCCAGCAGCCCGACGAGGGGAGACTACCAAGAGACCCAGTACTTC	CASSPTRGDYQETQYF
TRBJ1-1	-	TRBV29-1	-	TGCAGCTCTGAGGGAGGGCACACTGAAGCTTTCTTT	CSSEGGHTEAFF
TRBJ2-7	TRBD2	TRBV23-1	few	TGCGCCAGCAGTCAACTAGCGGGGTCCTCCTACGAGCAGTACTTC	CASSQLAGSSYEQYF
TRBJ2-2	-	TRBV18	-	TGTGCCAGCTCACCACGAGAGGGAACCGGGGAGCTGTTTTTT	CASSPREGTGELFF
TRBJ1-2	-	TRBV2	-	TGTGCCAGCAGTGGAGGCTATGGCTACACCTTC	CASSGGYGYTF
TRBJ2-6	TRBD1	TRBV25-1	-	TGTGCCAGTGTAGGACAGGGTGGTTCTGGGGCCAACGTCCTGACTTTC	CASVGQGGSGANVLTF
TRBJ1-6	-	TRBV6-1	-	TGTGCCAGCACTTCGCTGGGCCGATCAGATTCACCCCTCCACTTT	CASTSLGRSDSPLHF
TRBJ2-5	-	TRBV6-5	-	TGTGCCACCGGGCGTTCCACGCAAGAGACCCAGTACTTC	CATGRSTQETQYF
TRBJ1-1	-	TRBV19	-	TGTGCCAGTAAGATGCGTAACAGTAACACTGAAGCTTTCTTT	CASKMRNSNTEAFF
TRBJ1-5	-	TRBV19	-	TGTGCCAGTAGCCTCCGCCGAGGGGATAGCAATCAGCCCCAGCATTTT	CASSLRRGDSNQPQHF
TRBJ2-1	TRBD1	TRBV6-5	-	TGTGCCAGCAGTTACTTATCGGGACAGGGCATCAATGAGCAGTTCTTC	CASSYLSGQGINEQFF
TRBJ2-3	TRBD1	TRBV11-2	-	TGTGCCAGCAGCTCCACCGGGACAGGGGGGACAGATACGCAGTATTTT	CASSSTGTGGTDTQYF
TRBJ2-1	-	TRBV7-9	-	TGTGCCAGCGAAGGGGCCAATGAGCAGTTCTTC	CASEGANEQFF
TRBJ1-1	-	TRBV10-3	-	TGTGCCATCAGTGAGACGGGAAGGGCTATGAACACTGAAGCTTTCTTT	CAISETGRAMNTEAFF
TRBJ2-3	-	TRBV5-4	-	TGTGCCGGGGGGCCGGGCGGAAACACAGATACGCAGTATTTT	CAGGPGGNTDTQYF
TRBJ1-2	-	TRBV6-1	-	TGTGCCAGCAGTTTGTCAACGGGATATGGCTACACCTTC	CASSLSTGYGYTF
TRBJ2-1	-	TRBV15	-	TGTGCCACCAGCAGAGATAACCCCGTGGCCCAGCATGAGCAGTTCTTC	CATSRDNPVAQHEQFF
TRBJ2-1	-	TRBV28	-	TGTGCCAGCAGTAAAGTGGGTGAGCAGTTCTTC	CASSKVGEQFF
TRBJ2-1	TRBD1	TRBV9	-	TGTGCCAGCAGCCCGACGAGGCAGGGGGTCTCCTACAATGAGCAGTTCTTC	CASSPTRQGVSYNEQFF
TRBJ2-3	TRBD2	TRBV6-5	-	TGTGCCAGCAGTTACGGTCTAGCGGGGGGCGCAGATACGCAGTATTTT	CASSYGLAGGADTQYF
TRBJ2-7	TRBD1	TRBV6-5	-	TGTGCCAGCAGTAATACAGGGGACTCCTACGAGCAGTACTTC	CASSNTGDSYEQYF
TRBJ1-2	TRBD1	TRBV6-5	-	TGTGCCAGCAGGGGACAGGGAGTATATGGCTACACCTTC	CASRGQGVYGYTF
TRBJ1-2	-	TRBV7-2	-	TGTGCCAGCAGCTTAGTAGGGCAGGGGAACTATGGCTACACCTTC	CASSLVGQGNYGYTF
TRBJ2-7	-	TRBV6-6	-	TGTGCCAGCACCCTGGGAAACGAGCAGTACTTC	CASTLGNEQYF
TRBJ2-1	TRBD2	TRBV5-1	-	TGCGCCAGCAGCTTGATAGCGGGTTCCAATGAGCAGTTCTTC	CASSLIAGSNEQFF